Sequencing of this TCR beta chain was carried out in a study of blood T cell repertoires in COVID-19. In the original analysis: The assay estimated nucleated cells by amplifying reference gene primers. This table comes from immunoSEQ multiplex PCR, and its TCRdb copy is limited to in-frame clones, with some not included. The DNA was the basis for D and trimming; V, J and clone size are from that table. In the table there are 95,000 to 150,000 clones, roughly four fifths of which are singletons. V was trimmed by 2 bases and J by 0 bases, leaving 12 bases between them. The CDR3 extends over 16 amino acids. CDR1 and CDR2 (germline): LGHDT, YNNKEL (reference sequence).

The clonotype comes from a woman aged 70 to 79 with acute or convalescent COVID-19. The sample consisted of peripheral blood. The chain uses TRBV3-1 (or the pseudogene TRBV3-2) and TRBJ2-3; D unclear. Here the CDR3 DNA reads TGTGCCAGCAGCCAATCCTACTTATTTAGCACAGATACGCAGTATTTT. This translates into CASSQSYLFSTDTQYF.